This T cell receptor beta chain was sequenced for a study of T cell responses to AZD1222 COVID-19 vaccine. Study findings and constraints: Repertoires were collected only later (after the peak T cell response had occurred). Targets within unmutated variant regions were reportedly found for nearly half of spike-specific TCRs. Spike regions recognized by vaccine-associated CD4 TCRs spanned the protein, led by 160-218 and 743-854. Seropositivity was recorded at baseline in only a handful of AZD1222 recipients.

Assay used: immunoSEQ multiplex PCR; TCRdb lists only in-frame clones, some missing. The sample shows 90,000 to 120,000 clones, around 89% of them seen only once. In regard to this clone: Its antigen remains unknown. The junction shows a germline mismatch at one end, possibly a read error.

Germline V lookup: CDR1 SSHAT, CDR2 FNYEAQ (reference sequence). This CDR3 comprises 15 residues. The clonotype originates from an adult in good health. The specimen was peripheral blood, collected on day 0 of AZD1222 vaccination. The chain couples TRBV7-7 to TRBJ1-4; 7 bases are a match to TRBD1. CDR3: CASSPQGGGGEKLFF. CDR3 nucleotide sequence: TGTGCTAGCAGCCCCCAGGGGGGCGGTGGCGAAAAACTGTTTTTT.